Shown below are 7 T cell receptor beta chains from a single sample sequenced in a study of CD8+ T cells in alopecia areata. This sample's treatment: oral pan-JAK inhibitor, 5-10 mg twice daily. After isolation, RNA underwent reverse transcription to generate cDNA as the sequencing template. Repertoires were generated with immunoSEQ multiplex PCR, while TCRdb's copy carries only in-frame clones and drops some. The sample has 200,000 to 250,000 clones, about 64% seen once; the top ten hold around 4.3%. The material sequenced was CD4+ T cells sorted from blood, taken at week 4, from a patient treated with tofacitinib. The receptor set was obtained from a human donor with alopecia areata.

Only a few counts were recorded for this clone. V is TRBV7-9 and J is TRBJ2-5; D is unresolved. The CDR3 is 15 residues long. The V gene lost 5 bases and the J gene lost 0 bases, with 13 bases spanning the gap. Germline CDR1 is SEHNR and CDR2 is FQNEAQ (reference sequence). CDR3 nucleotides: TGTGCCAGCAGCCCAACGAAGGGCTACCAAGAGACCCAGTACTTC. Protein: CASSPTKGYQETQYF.

On this clone itself: The sample holds other DNA sequences that translate to the same CDR3. This chain links TRBV29-1 with TRBJ2-3; D gene uncertain. Germline CDR1 and CDR2: SQVTM and ANQGSEA. Trimming removed 3 bases from V and 0 bases from J, with 1 base in between. The CDR3 is 11 residues long. The CDR3 is CSVDSTDTQYF. Here the CDR3 DNA reads TGCAGCGTTGACAGCACAGATACGCAGTATTTT.

The DNA of the CDR3 is TGTGCCATCAGTGACTCGTGGGGGTTCAGTGAAGCTTTCTTT. The encoded protein is CAISDSWGFSEAFF. The chain recombines TRBV10-3 with TRBJ1-1, with TRBD1 as a possible D gene (5 bases). The ends were cut back, 3 bases at V and 7 bases at J, with 15 bases in the middle. Germline CDR1 is ENHRY and CDR2 is SYGVKD. CDR3 size: 14 residues.

This rearrangement joins TRBV7-8 to TRBJ1-2; weak D call: TRBD1 (6 bases). The CDR3 has 13 amino acids. V gave up 4 bases and J gave up 7 bases, with 13 bases separating them. The V gene's germline CDR1 is SGHVS and CDR2 FQNEAQ. The CDR3 is CASSSQGWAGYTF. Here the CDR3 DNA reads TGTGCCAGCAGCTCGCAGGGGTGGGCTGGCTACACCTTC. Combining the CDR3 with reference TRBV7-8 and TRBJ1-2 gives the whole variable domain GAGVSQSPRYKVAKRGQDVALRCDPISGHVSLFWYQQALGQGPEFLTYFQNEAQLDKSGLPSDRFFAERPEGSVSTLKIQRTQQEDSAVYLCASSSQGWAGYTFGSGTRLTVV.

V gene TRBV30 combines with J gene TRBJ1-2; maybe TRBD1 (6 bases). The germline V gene encodes CDR1 GTSNPN and CDR2 SVGIG (reference sequence). This CDR3 region has 13 residues. Trimming pared 1 base from V and 5 bases from J, leaving 11 bases between. The CDR3 region is CAWSANRVYGYTF. The DNA for the CDR3 is TGTGCCTGGAGTGCGAACAGGGTGTATGGCTACACCTTC.

The chain uses TRBV9 and TRBJ2-1; 7 positions agree with TRBD2. CDR1 is SGDLS and CDR2 is YYNGEE in the germline V gene. Trimming at V came to 5 bases and at J to 5 bases, leaving 7 bases not matched to a gene. This CDR3 spans 14 amino acids. CDR3 amino acids: CASRTGGVNNEQFF. DNA of the CDR3: TGTGCCAGCAGAACTGGGGGGGTCAACAATGAGCAGTTCTTC.

V usage is TRBV2 and J usage is TRBJ2-7; D could derive from TRBD1 or TRBD2 (5 bases each). V lost 8 bases to trimming and J lost 2 bases, with 10 bases between them. This CDR3 is 12 amino acids long. From germline, CDR1 is SNHLY and CDR2 FYNNEI. The CDR3 region is CASGDGPYEQYF. CDR3 DNA sequence: TGTGCCAGCGGGGACGGACCCTACGAGCAGTACTTC.